This TCR beta chain was profiled in a study of blood T cell repertoires in COVID-19. Sequencing used immunoSEQ multiplex PCR; TCRdb keeps in-frame clones, though not all of them. The sample has under 200,000 clones; almost 90% are singletons. Germline V gives CDR1 LGHDT, CDR2 YNNKEL (reference sequence). V gave up 4 bases and J gave up 2 bases, with 11 bases separating them. This CDR3 contains 14 residues. The chain links TRBV3-1 (or the pseudogene TRBV3-2) to TRBJ1-2; the D is unclear. Sequencing was performed on peripheral blood. The receptor's source is a man aged 18 to 35 with active or convalescent COVID-19. CDR3 region: CASSPREWNYGYTF. The CDR3 DNA reads as TGTGCCAGCAGCCCTCGCGAGTGGAACTATGGCTACACCTTC.